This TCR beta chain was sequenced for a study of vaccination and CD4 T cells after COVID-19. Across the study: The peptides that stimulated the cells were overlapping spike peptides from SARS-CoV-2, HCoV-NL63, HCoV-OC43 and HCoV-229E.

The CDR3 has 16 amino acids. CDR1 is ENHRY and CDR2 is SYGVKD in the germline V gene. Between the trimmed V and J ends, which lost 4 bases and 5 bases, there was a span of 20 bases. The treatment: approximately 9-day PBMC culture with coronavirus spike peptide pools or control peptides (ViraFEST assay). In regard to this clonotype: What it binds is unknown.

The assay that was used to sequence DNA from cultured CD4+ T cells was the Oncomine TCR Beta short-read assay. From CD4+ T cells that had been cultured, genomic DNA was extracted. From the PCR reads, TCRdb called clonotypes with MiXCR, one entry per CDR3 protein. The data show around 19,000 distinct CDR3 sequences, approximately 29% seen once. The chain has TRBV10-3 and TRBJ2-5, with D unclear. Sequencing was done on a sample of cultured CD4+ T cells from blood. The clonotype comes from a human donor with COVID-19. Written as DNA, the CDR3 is TGTGCCATCAGTGCGATCCGGGCGGAAAGCCAGGAGACCCAGTACTTC. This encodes CAISAIRAESQETQYF.